The rows below give T cell receptor beta chains drawn from one sample of a study of blood T cell repertoires in COVID-19. The data were produced by immunoSEQ multiplex PCR, yet TCRdb's version contains in-frame clones alone and is incomplete. This sample has about 260,000 clones, with under 90% found just once. Sequencing input: PBMCs or T cells enriched from blood (not recorded which). Source of these receptors: a man aged 25-40 years with acute COVID-19. Both conserved end residues are part of each CDR3. A D gene is named only where the DNA matches it firmly. Rows give clone size only sometimes, using once, few, many, or a class for an expanded clone.

V: TRBV30; D: TRBD1; size: -; J: TRBJ1-5; DNA: TGTGCCTGGAAAGACAGGGCCATCAAGTCCCAGCATTTT; CDR3: CAWKDRAIKSQHF
V: TRBV5-4; D: TRBD1; size: -; J: TRBJ1-3; DNA: TGTGCCAGCAGCGCCGACAGGGTAAAAGGAAACACCATATATTTT; CDR3: CASSADRVKGNTIYF
V: TRBV5-1; D: -; size: -; J: TRBJ1-4; DNA: TGCGCCAGCAGCTTACCGACCCAGGGTACTAATGAAAAACTGTTTTTT; CDR3: CASSLPTQGTNEKLFF
V: TRBV12-3/TRBV12-4; D: -; size: -; J: TRBJ1-4; DNA: TGTGCCAGCAGTGCCAGGAATGAAAAACTGTTTTTT; CDR3: CASSARNEKLFF
V: TRBV12-3/TRBV12-4; D: -; size: few; J: TRBJ1-1; DNA: TGTGCCAGCACCCCGGGACAGAACACTGAAGCTTTCTTT; CDR3: CASTPGQNTEAFF
V: TRBV14; D: -; size: -; J: TRBJ1-3; DNA: TGTGCCAGCAGCCCTTCCTACTCTGGAAACACCATATATTTT; CDR3: CASSPSYSGNTIYF
V: TRBV5-6; D: -; size: once; J: TRBJ1-1; DNA: TGTGCCAGCAGCTTCGAGGGCGGGAGAGCTTTCTTT; CDR3: CASSFEGGRAFF
V: TRBV7-9; D: TRBD1; size: -; J: TRBJ1-1; DNA: TGTGCCAGCAGCTTCGAGGGGGCCGGCACTGAAGCTTTCTTT; CDR3: CASSFEGAGTEAFF
V: TRBV3-1/TRBV3-2; D: -; size: -; J: TRBJ1-2; DNA: TGTGCCAGCAGCCAAGTCGGGGAGGGCTACACCTTC; CDR3: CASSQVGEGYTF
V: TRBV9; D: TRBD1; size: -; J: TRBJ1-5; DNA: TGTGCCAGCAGCAGAGACAGGGTTGGGCAGCCCCAGCATTTT; CDR3: CASSRDRVGQPQHF
V: TRBV3-1/TRBV3-2; D: -; size: -; J: TRBJ1-4; DNA: TGTGCCAGCAGCCTCCTGGGGAACCCTGGAGGTGAAAAACTGTTTTTT; CDR3: CASSLLGNPGGEKLFF
V: TRBV5-1; D: -; size: -; J: TRBJ2-2; DNA: TGTGCCAGCAGCTTCGTAGAAGGGGGCGGGGAGCTGTTTTTT; CDR3: CASSFVEGGGELFF
V: TRBV5-4; D: -; size: -; J: TRBJ1-4; DNA: TGTGCCAGCAGCCCGGTGCCGGGACACCTTAATGAAAAACTGTTTTTT; CDR3: CASSPVPGHLNEKLFF
V: TRBV3-1/TRBV3-2; D: TRBD1; size: -; J: TRBJ1-2; DNA: TGTGCCAGCAGCCGGGGACAGGGTGAAGTTGGCTACACCTTC; CDR3: CASSRGQGEVGYTF
V: TRBV28; D: TRBD2; size: -; J: TRBJ2-1; DNA: TGTGCCAGCAGTTCAGTAGCGGGACTTACCTACAATGAGCAGTTCTTC; CDR3: CASSSVAGLTYNEQFF
V: TRBV5-4; D: TRBD1; size: once; J: TRBJ1-4; DNA: TGTGCCAGCAGCTTGGAGGGACAGAGAAATGAAAAACTGTTTTTT; CDR3: CASSLEGQRNEKLFF
V: TRBV7-9; D: TRBD1; size: few; J: TRBJ2-2; DNA: TGTGCCAGCAGCTCGGACAGGGGGCCCCACCCCGGGGAGCTGTTTTTT; CDR3: CASSSDRGPHPGELFF